This TCR beta chain was found in a study of tumor and adjacent non-tumor tissue in lung cancer. On this clonotype itself: Its antigen is not known.

TCRbeta libraries were built with three rounds of nested PCR, modified from ARM-PCR. TCRdb recomputed calls from the multiplex PCR reads with MiXCR, one row per CDR3 protein. The sample lists around 200,000 distinct CDR3 sequences; 70% to 75% were seen once. Trimming pared 0 bases from V and 0 bases from J, leaving 15 bases between. CDR3 size: 18 residues. CDR1 is MNHEY, CDR2 SVGAGI, per germline. General observations from the study: Top 100 clones took a larger repertoire share in normal lung.

The template was RNA from unsorted bulk tissue. The rearrangement joins TRBV6-5 to TRBJ1-3; possible D gene TRBD1, 5 bases. The sequence derives from a man aged 60-69 years with non-small cell lung cancer. The sample was lung tumor tissue. The CDR3 DNA reads as TGTGCCAGCAGTTACTCGGGGGGGGTCGGGGACTCTGGAAACACCATATATTTT. Its protein product is CASSYSGGVGDSGNTIYF.